These 2 T cell receptor beta chains were all obtained from the same sample, sequenced in a study of shared clonotypes between healthy human individuals. Method: immunoSEQ multiplex PCR; TCRdb's copy keeps in-frame clones and lacks some. Of 2 million to 3 million clones listed, over 85% are singletons. Input material: naive CD4+ T cells from PBMCs. This sample's subset: CD45RA+ positively selected. These receptors all come from a man aged 18 to 30 in good health. Some clones in this sample may be carry-over from other donors' samples.

The CDR3 nucleotides are TGCGCCAGCAGCTCCCAGAACACCGGGGAGCTGTTTTTT. Its protein product is CASSSQNTGELFF. The chain recombines TRBV5-1 with TRBJ2-2; D gene ambiguous. The length of the CDR3 is 13 residues. Trimming took off 3 bases at V and 1 base at J, with 4 bases between the two ends. In germline, CDR1 is SGHRS, CDR2 YFSETQ.

The chain combines TRBV30 with TRBJ2-7; TRBD2 might be the D (5 bases). The germline CDR1 and CDR2 sequences are GTSNPN and SVGIG (reference sequence). V was pared by 5 bases and J by 0 bases, with 11 bases between. The CDR3 covers 13 residues. The CDR3 DNA sequence: TGTGCCTGGGGATTACGGGGCTCCTACGAGCAGTACTTC. This translates into CAWGLRGSYEQYF.